This TCR beta chain originates from a study of blood T cell repertoires in COVID-19. Study background: The origin of the acute and convalescent COVID-19 samples was the United States, Italy and Spain. The analysed material was cDNA or gDNA that came from T cells, B-cell-depleted T cells, or PBMCs.

V was cut by 5 bases and J by 5 bases, with 12 bases left in between. The CDR3 extends over 13 amino acids. The germline gives CDR1 ENHRY, CDR2 SYGVKD. Sequenced by immunoSEQ multiplex PCR; TCRdb stores in-frame clones only, minus some. The repertoire holds about 37,000 clones, with 81% as singletons. The Seattle patients, enrolled during active infection, were followed longitudinally. The chain combines TRBV10-3 with TRBJ1-2; D possibly corresponds to TRBD1 (6 bases). The sample comprised peripheral blood. The TCR sequence derives from a man in his 70s with COVID-19, enrolled during active disease. CDR3 in amino acids: CAISWTDQYGYTF. The CDR3 DNA sequence: TGTGCCATCAGTTGGACAGATCAATATGGCTACACCTTC.